This T cell receptor (beta chain) stems from a study of OX40 agonist ivuxolimab in advanced cancers. Study-wide context: An agonistic human IgG2 monoclonal antibody against OX40 (CD134) was given. General study points: Expanded clones were, on average, more numerous among CD8+ T cells than CD4+.

Here immunoSEQ multiplex PCR was the method, and the copy in TCRdb shows in-frame clones only, minus some. The top ten hold approximately 2.2% of the sample, which has about 64,000 clones, around 84% seen once. Comments on this clone: Its antigen remains unidentified.

Germline CDR1 is SGHRS and CDR2 is YFSETQ. V lost 1 base, J lost 3 bases, and 10 bases lay in between. The CDR3 runs to 14 residues. Autoimmune disease history or systemic immunosuppression led to patients being barred. This sequence was found in an adult with an advanced solid tumor such as melanoma, head and neck, liver or kidney cancer. Material: CD4+ or CD8+ T cells sorted from blood, obtained in a trial of the OX40 agonist ivuxolimab. The rearrangement joins TRBV5-1 to TRBJ1-1; D gene ambiguous. CDR3 sequence: CASSLSGLDTEAFF. Written as DNA, the CDR3 is TGCGCCAGCAGCTTGTCCGGGTTGGACACTGAAGCTTTCTTT.